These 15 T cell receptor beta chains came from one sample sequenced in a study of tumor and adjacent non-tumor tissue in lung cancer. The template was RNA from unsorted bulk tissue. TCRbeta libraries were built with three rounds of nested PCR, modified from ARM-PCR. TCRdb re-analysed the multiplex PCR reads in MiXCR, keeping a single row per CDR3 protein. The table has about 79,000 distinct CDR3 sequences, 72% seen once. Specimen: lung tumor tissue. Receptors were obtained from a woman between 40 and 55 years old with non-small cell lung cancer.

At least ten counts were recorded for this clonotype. CDR3: CSASPDSENTQYF. As DNA, the CDR3 is TGCAGTGCCTCCCCGGATTCCGAGAATACGCAGTATTTT. The chain joins TRBV20-1 to TRBJ2-3; no firm D call. CDR1 DFQATT and CDR2 SNEGSKA come from the germline V gene (reference sequence). V gave up 6 bases and J gave up 7 bases, with 17 bases separating them. The CDR3 runs 13 residues.

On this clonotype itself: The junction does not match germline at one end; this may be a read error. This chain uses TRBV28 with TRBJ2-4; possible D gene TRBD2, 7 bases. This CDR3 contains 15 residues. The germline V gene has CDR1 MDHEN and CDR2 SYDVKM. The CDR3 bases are TGTGCCAACAGTTTCGAGGGGGGGGTCAAAAACATTCAGTACTTC. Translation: CANSFEGGVKNIQYF.

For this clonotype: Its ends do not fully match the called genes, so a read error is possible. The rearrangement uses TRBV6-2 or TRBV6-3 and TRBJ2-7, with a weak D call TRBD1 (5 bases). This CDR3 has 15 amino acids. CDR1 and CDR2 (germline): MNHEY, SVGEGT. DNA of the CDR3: TGTGCCAGCAGTTACCCCTGGGGCACTGGTTACGAGCAATACTTC. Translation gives CASSYPWGTGYEQYF.

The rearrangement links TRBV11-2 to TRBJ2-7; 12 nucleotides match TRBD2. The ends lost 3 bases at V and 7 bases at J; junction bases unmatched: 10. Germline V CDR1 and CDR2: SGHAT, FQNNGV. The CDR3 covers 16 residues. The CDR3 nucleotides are TGTGCCAGCAGCTTCGCTCCATCGGGACTAGCGGGTGAGCAGTACTTC. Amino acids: CASSFAPSGLAGEQYF.

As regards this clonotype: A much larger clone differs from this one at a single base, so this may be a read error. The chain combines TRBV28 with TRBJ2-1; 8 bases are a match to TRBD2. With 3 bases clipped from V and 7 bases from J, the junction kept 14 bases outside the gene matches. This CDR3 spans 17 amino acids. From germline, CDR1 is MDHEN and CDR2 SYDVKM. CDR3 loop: CASSLNGGGAGQNEQFF. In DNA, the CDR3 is TGTGCCAGCAGTTTGAACGGGGGGGGTGCGGGTCAGAATGAGCAGTTCTTC.

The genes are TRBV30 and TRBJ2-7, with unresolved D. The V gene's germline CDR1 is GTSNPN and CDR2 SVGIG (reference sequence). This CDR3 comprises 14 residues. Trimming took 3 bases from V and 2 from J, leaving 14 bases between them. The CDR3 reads CAWSRGGFPYEQYF. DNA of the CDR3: TGTGCCTGGAGCCGTGGTGGGTTCCCCTACGAGCAGTACTTC.

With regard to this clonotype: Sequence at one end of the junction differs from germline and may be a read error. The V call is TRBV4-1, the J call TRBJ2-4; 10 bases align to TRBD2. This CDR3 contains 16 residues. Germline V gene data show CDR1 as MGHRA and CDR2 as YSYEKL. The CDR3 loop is CASSSPSGSATSIQYF. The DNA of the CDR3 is TGTGCCAGCAGCTCCCCTAGCGGGAGCGCTACGTCTATTCAGTACTTC.

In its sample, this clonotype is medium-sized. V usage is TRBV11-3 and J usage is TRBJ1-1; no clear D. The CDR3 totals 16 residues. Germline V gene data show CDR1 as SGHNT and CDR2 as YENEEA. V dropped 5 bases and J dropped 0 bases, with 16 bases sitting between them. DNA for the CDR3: TGTGCCAGCAGCGCACGGACTGAGTCCATGAACACTGAAGCTTTCTTT. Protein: CASSARTESMNTEAFF.

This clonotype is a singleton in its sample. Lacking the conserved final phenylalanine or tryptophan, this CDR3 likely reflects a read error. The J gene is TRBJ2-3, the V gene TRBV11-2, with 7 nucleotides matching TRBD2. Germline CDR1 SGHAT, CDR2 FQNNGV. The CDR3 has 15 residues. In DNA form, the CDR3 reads TGTGCTAGTGCGGGGGACGTGGGGGGTGTGGATACGCAGTATCTT. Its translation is CASAGDVGGVDTQYL.

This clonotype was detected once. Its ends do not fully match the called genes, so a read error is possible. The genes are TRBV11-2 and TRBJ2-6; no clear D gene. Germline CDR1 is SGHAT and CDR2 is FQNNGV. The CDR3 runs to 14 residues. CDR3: CVSSQTAEANVPTF. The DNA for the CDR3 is TGTGTCAGCAGCCAAACAGCTGAGGCCAACGTCCCGACTTTC.

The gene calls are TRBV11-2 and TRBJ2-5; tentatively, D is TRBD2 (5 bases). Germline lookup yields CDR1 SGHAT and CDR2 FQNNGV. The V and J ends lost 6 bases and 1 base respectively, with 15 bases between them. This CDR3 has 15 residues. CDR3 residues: CASSLLVGIQETQYF. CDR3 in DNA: TGTGCCAGCAGTTTACTCGTCGGGATCCAAGAGACCCAGTACTTC.

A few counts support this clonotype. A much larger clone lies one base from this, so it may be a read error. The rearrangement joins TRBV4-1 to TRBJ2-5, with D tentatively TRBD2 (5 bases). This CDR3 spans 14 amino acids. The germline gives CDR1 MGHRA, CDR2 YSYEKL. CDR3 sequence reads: CSSSQSQRGFPQYF. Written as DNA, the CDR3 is TGCTCCAGCAGCCAGTCACAACGGGGATTCCCCCAGTACTTC.

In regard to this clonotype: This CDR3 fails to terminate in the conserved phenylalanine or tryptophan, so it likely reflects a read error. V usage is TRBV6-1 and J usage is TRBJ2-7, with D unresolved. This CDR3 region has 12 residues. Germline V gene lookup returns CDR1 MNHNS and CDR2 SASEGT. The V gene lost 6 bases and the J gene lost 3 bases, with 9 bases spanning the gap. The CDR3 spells CASSLQIYEQYS. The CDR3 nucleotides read TGTGCCAGCAGCCTACAGATCTACGAGCAGTACTCC.

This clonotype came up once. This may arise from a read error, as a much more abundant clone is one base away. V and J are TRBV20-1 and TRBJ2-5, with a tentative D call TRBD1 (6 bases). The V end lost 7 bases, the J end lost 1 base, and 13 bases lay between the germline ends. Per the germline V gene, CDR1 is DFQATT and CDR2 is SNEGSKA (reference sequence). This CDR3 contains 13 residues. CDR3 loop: CSVWGQSQETQYF. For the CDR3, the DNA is TGCAGTGTTTGGGGGCAGTCCCAAGAGACCCAGTACTTC.

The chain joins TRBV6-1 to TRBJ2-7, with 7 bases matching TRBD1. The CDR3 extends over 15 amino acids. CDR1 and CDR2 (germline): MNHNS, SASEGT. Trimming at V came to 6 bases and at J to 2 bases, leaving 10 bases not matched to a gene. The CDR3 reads CASSQEQGVPYEQYF. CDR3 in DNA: TGTGCCAGCAGCCAAGAGCAGGGGGTACCCTACGAGCAGTACTTC.